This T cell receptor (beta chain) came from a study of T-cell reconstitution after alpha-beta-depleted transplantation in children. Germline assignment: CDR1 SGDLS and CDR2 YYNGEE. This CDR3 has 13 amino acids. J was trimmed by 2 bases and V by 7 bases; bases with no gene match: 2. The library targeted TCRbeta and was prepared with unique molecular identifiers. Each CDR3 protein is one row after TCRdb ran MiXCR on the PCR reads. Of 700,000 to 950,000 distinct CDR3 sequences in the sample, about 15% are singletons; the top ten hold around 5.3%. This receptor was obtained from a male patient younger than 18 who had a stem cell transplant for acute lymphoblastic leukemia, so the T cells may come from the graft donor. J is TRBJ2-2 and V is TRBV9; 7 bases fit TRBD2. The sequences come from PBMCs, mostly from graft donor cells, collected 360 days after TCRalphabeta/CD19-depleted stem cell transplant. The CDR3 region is CASLAANTGELFF. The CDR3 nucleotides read TGTGCCAGCCTAGCGGCAAACACCGGGGAGCTGTTTTTT. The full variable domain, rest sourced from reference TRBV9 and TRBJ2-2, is DSGVTQTPKHLITATGQRVTLRCSPRSGDLSVYWYQQSLDQGLQFLIQYYNGEERAKGNILERFSAQQFPDLHSELNLSSLELGDSALYFCASLAANTGELFFGEGSRLTVL.